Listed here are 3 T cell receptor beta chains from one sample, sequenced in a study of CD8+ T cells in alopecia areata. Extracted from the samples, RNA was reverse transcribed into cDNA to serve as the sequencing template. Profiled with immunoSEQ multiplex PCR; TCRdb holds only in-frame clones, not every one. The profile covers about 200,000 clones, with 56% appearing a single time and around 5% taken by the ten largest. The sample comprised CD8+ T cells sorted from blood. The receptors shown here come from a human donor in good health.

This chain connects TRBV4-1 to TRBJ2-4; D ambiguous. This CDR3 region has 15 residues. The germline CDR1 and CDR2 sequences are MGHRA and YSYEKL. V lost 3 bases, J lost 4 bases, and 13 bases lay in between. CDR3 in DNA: TGCGCCAGCAGCCAGACCCGGCTGGGGAAAAACATTCAGTACTTC. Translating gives CASSQTRLGKNIQYF.

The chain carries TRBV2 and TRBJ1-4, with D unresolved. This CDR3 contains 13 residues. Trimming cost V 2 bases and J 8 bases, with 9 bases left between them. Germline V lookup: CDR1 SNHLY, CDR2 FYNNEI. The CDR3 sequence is CASSEIGWEKLFF. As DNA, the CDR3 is TGTGCCAGCAGTGAAATAGGATGGGAAAAACTGTTTTTT.

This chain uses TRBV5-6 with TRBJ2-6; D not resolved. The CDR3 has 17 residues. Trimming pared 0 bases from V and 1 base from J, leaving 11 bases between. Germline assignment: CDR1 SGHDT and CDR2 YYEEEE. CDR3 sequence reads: CASSLEGPASGANVLTF. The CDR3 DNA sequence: TGTGCCAGCAGCTTGGAAGGACCGGCGTCTGGGGCCAACGTCCTGACTTTC.